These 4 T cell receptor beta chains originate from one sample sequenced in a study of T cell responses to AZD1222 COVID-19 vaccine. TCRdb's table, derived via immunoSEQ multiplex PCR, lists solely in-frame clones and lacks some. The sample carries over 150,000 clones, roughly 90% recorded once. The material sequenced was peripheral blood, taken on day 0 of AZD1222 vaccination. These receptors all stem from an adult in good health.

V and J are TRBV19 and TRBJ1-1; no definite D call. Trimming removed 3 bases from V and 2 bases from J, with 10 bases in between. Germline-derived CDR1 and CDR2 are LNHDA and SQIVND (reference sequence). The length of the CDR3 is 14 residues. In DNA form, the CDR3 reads TGTGCCAGTAGTATGAGGGCAGCCAACACTGAAGCTTTCTTT. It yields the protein CASSMRAANTEAFF.

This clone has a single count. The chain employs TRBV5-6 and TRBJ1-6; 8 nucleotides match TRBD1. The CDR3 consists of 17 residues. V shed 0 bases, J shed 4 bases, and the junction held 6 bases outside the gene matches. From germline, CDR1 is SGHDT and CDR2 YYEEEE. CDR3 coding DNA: TGTGCCAGCAGCTTGGTACAGGGGGTTCTTTATAATTCACCCCTCCACTTT. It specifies CASSLVQGVLYNSPLHF.

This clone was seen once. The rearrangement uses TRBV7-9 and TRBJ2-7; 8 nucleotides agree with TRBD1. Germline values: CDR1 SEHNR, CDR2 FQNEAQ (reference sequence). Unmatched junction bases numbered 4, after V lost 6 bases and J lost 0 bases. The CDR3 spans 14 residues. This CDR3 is CASSRDRSSYEQYF. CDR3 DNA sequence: TGTGCCAGCAGTCGGGACAGGAGCTCCTACGAGCAGTACTTC.

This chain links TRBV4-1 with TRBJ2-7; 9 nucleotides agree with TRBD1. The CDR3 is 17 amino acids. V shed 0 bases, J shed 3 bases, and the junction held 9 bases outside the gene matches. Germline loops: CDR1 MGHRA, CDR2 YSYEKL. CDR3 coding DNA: TGCGCCAGCAGCCAAGAGAGGTACGGGACAGGGCTCTACGAGCAGTACTTC. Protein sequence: CASSQERYGTGLYEQYF.